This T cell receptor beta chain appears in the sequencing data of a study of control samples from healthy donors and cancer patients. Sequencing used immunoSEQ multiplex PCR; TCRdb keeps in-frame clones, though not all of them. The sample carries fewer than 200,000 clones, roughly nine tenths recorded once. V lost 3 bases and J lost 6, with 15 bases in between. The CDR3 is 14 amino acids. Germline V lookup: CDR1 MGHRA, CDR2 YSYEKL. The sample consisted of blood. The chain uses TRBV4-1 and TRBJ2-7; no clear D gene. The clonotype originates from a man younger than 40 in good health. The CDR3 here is CASSQSARTGEQYF. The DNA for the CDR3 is TGCGCCAGCAGCCAGTCGGCCCGGACCGGCGAGCAGTACTTC.